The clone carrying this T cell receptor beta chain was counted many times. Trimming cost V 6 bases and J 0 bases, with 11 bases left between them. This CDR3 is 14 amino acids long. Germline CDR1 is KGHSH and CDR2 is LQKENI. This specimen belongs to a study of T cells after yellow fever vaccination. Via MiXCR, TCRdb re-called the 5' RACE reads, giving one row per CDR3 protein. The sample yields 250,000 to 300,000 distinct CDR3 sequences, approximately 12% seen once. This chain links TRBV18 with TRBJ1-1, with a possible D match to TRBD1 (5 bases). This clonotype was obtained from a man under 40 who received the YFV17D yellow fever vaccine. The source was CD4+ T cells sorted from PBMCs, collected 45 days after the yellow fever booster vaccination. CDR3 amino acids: CASSPQDMNTEAFF. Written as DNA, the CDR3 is TGTGCCAGCTCGCCCCAGGACATGAACACTGAAGCTTTCTTT.